The following is a TCR beta chain sequence with its context. Antigen: not known. The CDR3 is 13 residues long. V lost 7 bases and J 4 bases, leaving 13 bases between the germline ends. Germline loops: CDR1 MNHEY, CDR2 SVGAGI. A deep-level run was used for the assay. Replicate PCRs from sorted subsets contained roughly 190 ng DNA, which is around 30,000 T cell genomes. Sequenced by immunoSEQ multiplex PCR; TCRdb stores in-frame clones only, minus some. The sample lists about 2.4 million clones, over 85% occurring once. These data belong to a study of shared clonotypes between healthy human individuals. Across the study: Two female and a few male donors aged 18 to 49 were enrolled.

Points from the study as a whole: Non-shared clonotypes were found to have lower generation probabilities than the clonotypes that were shared by all four of the sorted-subset donors.

The J gene is TRBJ1-1, the V gene TRBV6-5, with D unclear. This TCR was recovered from a man between 18 and 29 years old in good health. Source material: naive CD4+ T cells sorted from blood. Described subset: CD45RA+ positively selected. CDR3 DNA: TGTGCCAGCACCCTAATCAAGGGCACTGAAGCTTTCTTT. This sequence encodes CASTLIKGTEAFF.